A single sample gave rise to the 11 T cell receptor beta chains below, sequenced in a study of response to subunit inactivated influenza vaccine. TCRdb analysed the RT-PCR reads with MiXCR anew, one entry per CDR3 protein. The sample holds hundreds of thousands of distinct CDR3 sequences, approximately 10% seen once. These data were also reused for a study on T cells expressing NK-cell markers. As reported in that work: Synthesis of TCR beta cDNA relied on 5'RACE template switching carrying UMIs.

The material was PBMCs from blood, obtained on the day of vaccination. All receptors derive from a man aged 45-65 years who received an inactivated influenza vaccine.

In this sample, this clonotype turned up a few times. The V and J genes are TRBV5-1 and TRBJ2-7; 7 bases map to TRBD2. Germline lookup yields CDR1 SGHRS and CDR2 YFSETQ. The CDR3 is made up of 16 amino acids. Trimming took 2 bases from V and 0 from J; bases not matched to a gene: 8. This CDR3 reads CASSFLAGRTSYEQYF. DNA of the CDR3: TGCGCCAGCAGCTTTTTAGCGGGCCGCACCTCCTACGAGCAGTACTTC.

The V call is TRBV28, the J call TRBJ2-3, with D tentatively TRBD2 (6 bases). This CDR3 spans 16 amino acids. CDR1 and CDR2 (germline): MDHEN, SYDVKM. The V gene lost 2 bases and the J gene lost 2 bases, with 14 bases spanning the gap. In DNA form, the CDR3 reads TGTGCCAGCAGTTTACGGTTTAGCGGTCACACAGATACGCAGTATTTT. Protein product: CASSLRFSGHTDTQYF.

This clonotype turned up a few times. The gene calls are TRBV6-5 and TRBJ2-3; no clear D. Germline values: CDR1 MNHEY, CDR2 SVGAGI. The V gene lost 4 bases and the J gene lost 7 bases, with 18 bases spanning the gap. This CDR3 is built from 15 residues. The CDR3, as DNA: TGTGCCAGCAGTTCCCGGGCCAGTCGAGTAAATACGCAGTATTTT. This sequence encodes CASSSRASRVNTQYF.

The genes are TRBV7-9 and TRBJ1-5; D unclear. Looked up from germline, CDR1 is SEHNR and CDR2 is FQNEAQ (reference sequence). The CDR3 is made up of 14 amino acids. V lost 5 bases and J lost 5, with 13 bases in between. The chain's CDR3 is CASSPSRADQPQHF. The CDR3 coding sequence is TGTGCCAGCAGCCCGAGTCGTGCGGATCAGCCCCAGCATTTT.

To note about this clonotype: The junction differs from germline at one of its ends, possibly a read error. For the CDR3, the DNA is TGTGCTAGCAGCATGGACCAACAAGAGACCCAGTACTTC. Amino acid sequence: CASSMDQQETQYF. The chain recombines TRBV7-7 with TRBJ2-5; D is ambiguous. CDR1 and CDR2 (germline): SSHAT, FNYEAQ (reference sequence). CDR3 length: 13 amino acids. Combining the CDR3 with reference TRBV7-7 and TRBJ2-5 gives the whole variable domain GAGVSQSPRYKVTKRGQDVTLRCDPISSHATLYWYQQALGQGPEFLTYFNYEAQPDKSGLPSDRFSAERPEGSISTLTIQRTEQRDSAMYRCASSMDQQETQYFGPGTRLLVL.

This clonotype occurred a few times. V is TRBV4-1 and J is TRBJ1-5; 8 bases are shared with TRBD1. This CDR3 region has 16 residues. Germline lookup yields CDR1 MGHRA and CDR2 YSYEKL. V shed 1 base, J shed 7 bases, and the junction held 9 bases outside the gene matches. The CDR3 region has the DNA TGCGCCAGCAGCCAAGGGGTTACAGGGGGTAGGCAGCCCCAGCATTTT. Translating gives CASSQGVTGGRQPQHF.

This clonotype has a handful of counts. The chain uses TRBV7-8 and TRBJ2-7, with 10 nucleotides matching TRBD2. V shed 6 bases, J shed 5 bases, and the junction held 13 bases outside the gene matches. CDR3 length: 16 residues. Germline V gene data show CDR1 as SGHVS and CDR2 as FQNEAQ. CDR3 protein: CASRGLAGAVLDEQYF. The CDR3 DNA reads as TGTGCCAGCAGGGGTCTAGCGGGAGCTGTTCTCGACGAGCAGTACTTC.

This clonotype turned up a few times. The rearrangement links TRBV3-1 to TRBJ1-4; no firm D call. Germline values: CDR1 LGHDT, CDR2 YNNKEL (reference sequence). Trimming shortened V by 1 base and J by 2 bases, and 14 bases separated the two germline ends. The CDR3 length is 17 residues. The CDR3 protein is CASSQALRTATNEKLFF. CDR3 DNA sequence: TGTGCCAGCAGCCAAGCCTTACGGACGGCGACTAATGAAAAACTGTTTTTT.

This clonotype was counted many times. The CDR3 DNA reads TGTGCCACCAGCGGTAGCGGGTGGGGGGGCACCGGGGAGCTGTTTTTT. Its translation: CATSGSGWGGTGELFF. The chain uses TRBV15 and TRBJ2-2; 7 nucleotides match TRBD2. Germline lookup yields CDR1 LNHNV and CDR2 YYDKDF (reference sequence). This CDR3 has 16 residues. J gave up 4 bases and V 5 bases, and 10 bases lay outside the gene matches.

The J gene is TRBJ2-5, the V gene TRBV7-9; D unclear. The CDR3 sequence is 13 residues long. V lost 5 bases and J 5 bases, leaving 12 bases between the germline ends. CDR1 SEHNR and CDR2 FQNEAQ come from the germline V gene (reference sequence). This chain's CDR3 is CASSGVTMETQYF. The DNA of the CDR3 is TGTGCCAGCAGCGGCGTCACGATGGAGACCCAGTACTTC.

V and J are TRBV19 and TRBJ1-2; the D is unclear. Germline V gives CDR1 LNHDA, CDR2 SQIVND (reference sequence). With 6 bases removed from V and 13 bases from J, the gap between germline ends came to 15 bases. The CDR3 has 11 amino acids. The CDR3 region is CASRDGVVATF. Written as DNA, the CDR3 is TGTGCCAGTAGGGACGGGGTTGTTGCCACCTTC.